This TCR beta chain appears in the sequencing data of a study of blood T cell repertoires in COVID-19. This clone has only one observation. CDR1 is LNHDA and CDR2 is SQIVND in the germline V gene (reference sequence). Unmatched junction bases numbered 5, after V lost 5 bases and J lost 4 bases. This CDR3 is built from 14 residues. Among Cohort 3 donors, those recovered had two negative PCRs, clearance, or symptom resolution. Original processing methods: Amplification with reference gene primers provided the estimates of nucleated cell counts. This table comes from immunoSEQ multiplex PCR, and its TCRdb copy is limited to in-frame clones, with some not included. V and J calls and clone size are copied from that table; D and trimming were computed from the DNA. The sample carries roughly 450,000 clones, about 90% recorded once.

The TCR comes from a man aged 18-30 years who had recovered from COVID-19. Sequenced: PBMCs or T cells enriched from blood (not recorded which). The chain uses TRBV19 and TRBJ1-3; TRBD1 agrees at 7 bases. CDR3 DNA: TGTGCCAGTAGTTTCGGGACAGAAGGAAACACCATATATTTT. Its translation: CASSFGTEGNTIYF.